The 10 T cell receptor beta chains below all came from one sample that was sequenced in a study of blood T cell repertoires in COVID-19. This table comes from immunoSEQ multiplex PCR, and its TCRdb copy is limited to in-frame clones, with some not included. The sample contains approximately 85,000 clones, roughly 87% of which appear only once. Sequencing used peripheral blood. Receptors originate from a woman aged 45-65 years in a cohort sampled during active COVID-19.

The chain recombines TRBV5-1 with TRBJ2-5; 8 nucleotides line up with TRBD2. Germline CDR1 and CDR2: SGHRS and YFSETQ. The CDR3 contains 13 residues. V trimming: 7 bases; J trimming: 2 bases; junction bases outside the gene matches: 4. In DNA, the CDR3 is TGCGCCAGCTCCACTAGCGGTCAAGAGACCCAGTACTTC. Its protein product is CASSTSGQETQYF. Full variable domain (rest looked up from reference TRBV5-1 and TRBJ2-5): KAGVTQTPRYLIKTRGQQVTLSCSPISGHRSVSWYQQTPGQGLQFLFEYFSETQRNKGNFPGRFSGRQFSNSRSEMNVSTLELGDSALYLCASSTSGQETQYFGPGTRLLVL.

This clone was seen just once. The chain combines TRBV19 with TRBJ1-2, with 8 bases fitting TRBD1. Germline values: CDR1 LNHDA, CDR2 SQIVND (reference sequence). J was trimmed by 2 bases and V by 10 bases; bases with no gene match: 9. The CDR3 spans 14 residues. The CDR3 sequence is CATQGQDLNYGYTF. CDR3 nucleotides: TGTGCCACACAGGGACAGGACTTAAACTATGGCTACACCTTC.

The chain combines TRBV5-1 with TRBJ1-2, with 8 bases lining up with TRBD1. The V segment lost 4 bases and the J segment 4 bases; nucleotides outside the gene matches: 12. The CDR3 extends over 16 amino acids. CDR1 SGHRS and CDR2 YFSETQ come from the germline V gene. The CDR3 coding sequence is TGCGCCAGCAGCCCCGGGTCGACAGGGGTGGGCTATGGCTACACCTTC. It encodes CASSPGSTGVGYGYTF.

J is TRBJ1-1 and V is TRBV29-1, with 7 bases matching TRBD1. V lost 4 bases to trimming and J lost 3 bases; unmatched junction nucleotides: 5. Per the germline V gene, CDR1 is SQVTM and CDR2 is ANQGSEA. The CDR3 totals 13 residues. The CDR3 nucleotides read TGCAGCGTTGGTGAGGGGGCGGACACTGAAGCTTTCTTT. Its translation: CSVGEGADTEAFF.

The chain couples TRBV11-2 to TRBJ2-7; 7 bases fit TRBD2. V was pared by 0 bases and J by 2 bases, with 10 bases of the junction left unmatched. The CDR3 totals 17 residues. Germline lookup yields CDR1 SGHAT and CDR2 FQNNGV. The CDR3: CASSLERAGLGAYEQYF. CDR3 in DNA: TGTGCCAGCAGCTTAGAACGAGCGGGGCTAGGGGCCTACGAGCAGTACTTC.

CDR3 bases: TGCAGCGGAGCCGACAGGGGAAACACTGAAGCTTTCTTT. This sequence encodes CSGADRGNTEAFF. The chain is built from TRBV29-1 and TRBJ1-1; 8 nucleotides line up with TRBD1. The germline gives CDR1 SQVTM, CDR2 ANQGSEA. This CDR3 contains 13 residues. V dropped 7 bases and J dropped 2; count of bases not matched to a gene: 6.

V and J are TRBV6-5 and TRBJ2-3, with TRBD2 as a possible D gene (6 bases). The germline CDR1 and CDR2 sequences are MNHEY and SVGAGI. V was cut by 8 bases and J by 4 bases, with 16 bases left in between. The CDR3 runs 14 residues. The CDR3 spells CASETGEGPDTQYF. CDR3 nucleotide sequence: TGTGCCAGCGAAACGGGAGAGGGGCCAGATACGCAGTATTTT.

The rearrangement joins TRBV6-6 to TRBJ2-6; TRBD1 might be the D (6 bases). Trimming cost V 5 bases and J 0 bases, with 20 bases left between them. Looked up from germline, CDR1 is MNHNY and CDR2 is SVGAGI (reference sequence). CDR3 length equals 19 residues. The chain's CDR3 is CASSRQGSRWSSGANVLTF. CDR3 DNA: TGTGCCAGCAGTCGTCAGGGGTCAAGGTGGAGCTCTGGGGCCAACGTCCTGACTTTC.

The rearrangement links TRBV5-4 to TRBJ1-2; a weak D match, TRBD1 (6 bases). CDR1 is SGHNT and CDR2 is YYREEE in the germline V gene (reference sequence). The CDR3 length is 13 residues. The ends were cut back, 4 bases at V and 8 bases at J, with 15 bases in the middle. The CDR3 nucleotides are TGTGCCAGCAGCCCAACGGGGGGGCTCGGCTACACCTTC. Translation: CASSPTGGLGYTF.

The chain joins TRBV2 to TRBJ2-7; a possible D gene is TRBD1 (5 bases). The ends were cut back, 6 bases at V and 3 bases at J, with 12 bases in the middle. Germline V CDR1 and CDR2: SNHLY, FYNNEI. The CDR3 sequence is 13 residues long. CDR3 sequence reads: CASRVTDNYEQYF. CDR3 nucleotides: TGTGCCAGCAGGGTGACGGACAACTACGAGCAGTACTTC.